This T cell receptor (beta chain) was sequenced during a study of CD8+CD57+ T cells in acquired aplastic anemia. Study as a whole: CD4+ and CD8+ cells, once sorted, gave DNA averaging about 3 ug. Study observations and caveats: Patients and controls shared roughly 31 CD8+ CDR3 sequences, highly expressed in patients. Patients were compared with controls for CD8+ Simpson's diversity, and no significant difference emerged.

Germline V gene sequence: CDR1 LNHDA, CDR2 SQIVND (reference sequence). The V gene lost 5 bases and the J gene lost 3 bases, with 7 bases spanning the gap. There are 12 residues in the CDR3. To note about this clonotype: Its antigen remains unidentified.

The template used for profiling TCR beta VDJ and CDR3 was genomic DNA. TCRdb reprocessed the reads via MiXCR and lists one record per CDR3 protein. Of about 190,000 distinct CDR3 sequences in the sample, 64% are singletons; the top ten hold about 45%. This TCR was recovered from a human donor with severe aplastic anemia or a healthy control (not recorded which). The chain uses TRBV19 and TRBJ1-1; perhaps TRBD1 as D (6 bases). The sequenced sample was sorted CD4+, CD8+, or CD8+CD57+ T cells (not recorded which) from PBMCs. CDR3 amino acids: CASSDRYTEAFF. CDR3 in DNA: TGTGCCAGTAGTGACAGGTACACTGAAGCTTTCTTT.